This T cell receptor (beta chain) appears in the sequencing data of a study of response to subunit inactivated influenza vaccine (dated 2018 in TCRdb). For the study in its entirety: Deep quantitative profiling of the T cell receptor repertoire was used in the study to follow responses to a trivalent subunit inactivated influenza vaccine.

Libraries were prepared through RT-PCR. The reads were generated on an Illumina HiSeq 2500. Clones were called with MiXCR by TCRdb after fastp trimmed the public reads at Q25, and only in-frame beta chains were retained. Merged by CDR3 protein, the rows form single entries marked with the most common genes and DNA. Recorded for this sample are 650,000 to 800,000 distinct CDR3 sequences; roughly 14% of them occurred a single time. The biggest ten clones account for 6% to 8% of the sample. Inclusive of the bounding cysteine and phenylalanine, the CDR3 is 15 residues long. This entry keeps only the CDR3 DNA: 45 bases, framed from base 1. The germline V gene specifies LGHNA as CDR1 and YSLEER as CDR2. The V end loses 2 bases and the J end loses 5 bases, and a stretch of 15 bases separates them. This clonotype was observed at least ten times. Its target antigen remains unknown. No per-base quality is available; no much larger clone lies one base away.

The research as a whole found: It was suggested by the authors that each seasonal influenza vaccination may recruit only a limited number of new T cells.

This receptor was identified in a man over 45 who received an inactivated influenza vaccine. Donor details come from another sample of the same person, matched by shared clones. Material: PBMCs from blood, obtained about 14 days before vaccination. The V and J genes are TRBV4-3 and TRBJ1-1; the D segment could be TRBD1, given 5 matching bases. The CDR3 reads CASSQLGDLSTEAFF. Here is the DNA: TGCGCCAGCAGCCAATTAGGGGATTTGAGTACTGAAGCTTTCTTT.